This is a list of T cell receptor beta chains from one sample in a study of cytomegalovirus exposure and HLA in healthy donors. Assay: immunoSEQ multiplex PCR; the TCRdb copy retains only in-frame clones and omits some. This table has just under 95,000 clones, 84% appearing once. What was sequenced was PBMCs. These receptors were collected from a young woman in good health and CMV-seropositive. CDR3s include the opening cysteine and the closing phenylalanine or tryptophan. The order of the fields is V gene, clone size, J gene, D gene, CDR3 protein, CDR3 DNA. The D gene is left open where the match is weak. The listing skips clone size in some rows; elsewhere it reads once, few, many or a size class.

TRBV18	-	TRBJ2-7	TRBD2	CASHGLAGGVSKHEQYF	TGTGCCAGCCACGGACTAGCGGGGGGAGTAAGCAAGCACGAGCAGTACTTC
TRBV18	-	TRBJ2-6	-	CASSPYDTLGGANVLTF	TGTGCCAGCTCACCATATGACACCCTGGGTGGGGCCAACGTCCTGACTTTC
TRBV11-2	-	TRBJ1-6	-	CASSLLNSPLHF	TGTGCCAGCAGCTTGTTAAATTCACCCCTCCACTTT
TRBV7-9	-	TRBJ1-5	TRBD1	CASSDTGTGVNQPQHF	TGTGCCAGCAGTGATACCGGGACAGGGGTCAATCAGCCCCAGCATTTT
TRBV19	-	TRBJ1-1	-	CASSTGGRDTEAFF	TGTGCCAGTAGTACCGGAGGGAGGGACACTGAAGCTTTCTTT
TRBV14	once	TRBJ1-6	-	CASSQDHDSSYNSPLHF	TGTGCCAGCAGCCAAGATCACGACAGCTCCTATAATTCACCCCTCCACTTT
TRBV7-9	-	TRBJ1-2	TRBD1	CASSPGQGKSGYTF	TGTGCCAGCAGCCCTGGACAGGGAAAGTCTGGCTACACCTTC
TRBV6-5	-	TRBJ2-1	-	CASRNDRDLNNEQFF	TGTGCCAGCAGAAACGACCGGGACTTAAACAATGAGCAGTTCTTC
TRBV9	once	TRBJ1-5	-	CASSRGGNSNQPQHF	TGTGCCAGCAGCCGGGGGGGAAATAGCAATCAGCCCCAGCATTTT
TRBV2	-	TRBJ2-7	TRBD2	CASGLAGNYEQYF	TGTGCCAGCGGACTAGCGGGAAACTACGAGCAGTACTTC
TRBV7-6	-	TRBJ1-5	-	CASSPRGGNQPQHF	TGTGCCAGCAGCCCTAGGGGTGGCAATCAGCCCCAGCATTTT
TRBV29-1	once	TRBJ2-3	-	CSAAPGGTDTQYF	TGCAGCGCCGCGCCAGGGGGCACAGATACGCAGTATTTT
TRBV29-1	-	TRBJ2-5	TRBD1	CSVSDSTKDRGTQYF	TGCAGCGTAAGTGACTCGACCAAAGACAGGGGGACCCAGTACTTC
TRBV4-1	-	TRBJ2-5	TRBD1	CASSPTQGRQETQYF	TGCGCCAGCAGCCCCACACAGGGGAGACAAGAGACCCAGTACTTC
TRBV18	-	TRBJ2-5	TRBD1	CASTLQGLGETQYF	TGTGCCAGCACCCTACAGGGGTTGGGAGAGACCCAGTACTTC
TRBV18	once	TRBJ2-5	-	CASSPGAPGETQYF	TGTGCCAGCTCACCTGGCGCGCCGGGGGAGACCCAGTACTTC
TRBV9	-	TRBJ2-5	-	CASSVQSQETQYF	TGTGCCAGCAGCGTACAGTCTCAAGAGACCCAGTACTTC
TRBV5-1	-	TRBJ1-2	-	CASSFGYRGGYTF	TGCGCCAGCAGCTTTGGCTATCGGGGTGGCTACACCTTC
TRBV18	once	TRBJ1-5	-	CASSASDSNQPQHF	TGTGCCAGCTCAGCGTCCGATAGCAATCAGCCCCAGCATTTT
TRBV15	-	TRBJ1-5	-	CATSRVGASNQPQHF	TGTGCCACCAGCAGAGTGGGGGCGAGCAATCAGCCCCAGCATTTT
TRBV5-1	once	TRBJ1-4	TRBD1	CASSLTGATNEKLFF	TGCGCCAGCAGCTTGACAGGGGCAACTAATGAAAAACTGTTTTTT
TRBV7-2	-	TRBJ2-1	-	CASSLGLTNEQFF	TGTGCCAGCAGCTTAGGGCTCACCAATGAGCAGTTCTTC
TRBV10-1	-	TRBJ2-3	TRBD2	CASSDSGGADTQYF	TGCGCCAGCAGTGACAGCGGGGGGGCAGATACGCAGTATTTT
TRBV19	-	TRBJ2-5	TRBD1	CASSMSLGQGDGQETQYF	TGTGCCAGTAGTATGAGTCTGGGGCAGGGGGATGGACAAGAGACCCAGTACTTC
TRBV10-3	-	TRBJ2-4	-	CAISDQDRAKNIQYF	TGTGCCATCAGCGACCAAGACAGGGCCAAAAACATTCAGTACTTC
TRBV6-5	-	TRBJ1-2	-	CASSLNRDPNYGYTF	TGTGCCAGCAGCCTAAACAGGGACCCTAACTATGGCTACACCTTC
TRBV27	-	TRBJ2-6	-	CASSRVSGANVLTF	TGTGCCAGCAGCCGAGTCTCTGGGGCCAACGTCCTGACTTTC
TRBV30	-	TRBJ2-1	-	CAWSRSWNEQFF	TGTGCCTGGAGTCGAAGCTGGAATGAGCAGTTCTTC
TRBV11-2	once	TRBJ2-7	TRBD2	CASSNPGLRYEQYF	TGTGCCAGCAGCAACCCGGGACTACGGTACGAGCAGTACTTC
TRBV4-1	-	TRBJ2-1	TRBD2	CASSQGLAALNNEQFF	TGCGCCAGCAGCCAAGGGCTAGCGGCGCTAAACAATGAGCAGTTCTTC
TRBV2	-	TRBJ1-2	-	CASRPGSYGYTF	TGTGCCAGCCGCCCGGGGTCCTATGGCTACACCTTC
TRBV7-9	-	TRBJ2-1	TRBD1	CASSPLTGNSYNEQFF	TGTGCCAGCAGCCCCCTGACAGGGAACTCCTACAATGAGCAGTTCTTC
TRBV15	-	TRBJ1-1	-	CATSRDLGAGRGAFF	TGTGCCACCAGCAGAGATCTGGGGGCGGGGAGGGGAGCTTTCTTT
TRBV6-1	-	TRBJ2-2	-	CASSPWGAEELFF	TGTGCCAGCAGTCCCTGGGGCGCCGAGGAGCTGTTTTTT
TRBV6-1	-	TRBJ1-3	-	CASSDNMETGISGNTIYF	TGTGCCAGCAGTGACAACATGGAAACAGGGATCTCTGGAAACACCATATATTTT
TRBV7-8	-	TRBJ2-5	-	CASSLGLAPYQETQYF	TGTGCCAGCAGCTTAGGGTTAGCCCCGTACCAAGAGACCCAGTACTTC
TRBV13	-	TRBJ1-6	TRBD1	CASSLDRGNSPLHF	TGTGCCAGCAGCCTGGACAGGGGGAATTCACCCCTCCACTTT
TRBV6-6	medium-sized	TRBJ1-4	TRBD1	CASSQTGPEKLFF	TGTGCCAGCAGTCAGACAGGGCCTGAAAAACTGTTTTTT
TRBV5-1	-	TRBJ1-5	TRBD1	CASSLTGANYQPQHF	TGCGCCAGCAGCCTGACAGGGGCCAATTATCAGCCCCAGCATTTT
TRBV13	-	TRBJ1-2	-	CASSLRGDTTNYGYTF	TGTGCCAGCAGCTTACGGGGAGACACCACTAACTATGGCTACACCTTC
TRBV5-1	-	TRBJ2-7	-	CASSLDRDVEQYF	TGCGCCAGCAGCTTGGACAGGGACGTCGAGCAGTACTTC
TRBV11-2	-	TRBJ1-1	-	CASSRSPNTEAFF	TGTGCCAGCAGCCGGTCCCCGAACACTGAAGCTTTCTTT
TRBV4-2	once	TRBJ2-1	-	CASSQVEVWGDRSSGEQFF	TGTGCCAGCAGCCAAGTAGAGGTGTGGGGGGATCGAAGCTCGGGCGAGCAGTTCTTC
TRBV2	-	TRBJ1-2	-	CASGTLTDGYTF	TGTGCCAGCGGCACCCTGACAGATGGCTACACCTTC
TRBV11-3	-	TRBJ1-1	-	CASSSSGVMTEAFF	TGTGCCAGCAGCTCATCAGGGGTTATGACTGAAGCTTTCTTT
TRBV6-1	-	TRBJ2-3	TRBD1	CASWTGYTDTQYF	TGTGCCAGTTGGACAGGGTACACAGATACGCAGTATTTT
TRBV6-1	few	TRBJ1-2	-	CASSEARPHYYGYTF	TGTGCCAGCAGTGAAGCGAGGCCGCACTACTATGGCTACACCTTC
TRBV5-1	-	TRBJ1-2	TRBD1	CASSLGNRGDGYTF	TGCGCCAGCAGCTTGGGGAACAGGGGTGATGGCTACACCTTC
TRBV19	-	TRBJ2-7	-	CASSRPGTSSSYEQYF	TGTGCCAGTAGTCGACCGGGGACTTCCTCCTCCTACGAGCAGTACTTC